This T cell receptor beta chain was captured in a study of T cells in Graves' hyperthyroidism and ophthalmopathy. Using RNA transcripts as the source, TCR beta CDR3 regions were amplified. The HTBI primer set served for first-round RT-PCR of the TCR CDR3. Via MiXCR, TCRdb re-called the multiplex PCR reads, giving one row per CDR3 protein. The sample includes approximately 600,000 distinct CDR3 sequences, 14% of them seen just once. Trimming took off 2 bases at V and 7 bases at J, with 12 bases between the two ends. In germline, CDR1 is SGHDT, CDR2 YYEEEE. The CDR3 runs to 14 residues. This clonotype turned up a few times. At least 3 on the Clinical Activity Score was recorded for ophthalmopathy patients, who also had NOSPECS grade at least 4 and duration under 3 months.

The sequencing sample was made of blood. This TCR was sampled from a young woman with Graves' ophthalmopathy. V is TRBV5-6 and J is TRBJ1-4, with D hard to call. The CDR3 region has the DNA TGTGCCAGCAGCTTCGGAGCAGCGGGTGAAAAACTGTTTTTT. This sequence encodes CASSFGAAGEKLFF.